The present T cell receptor beta chain was sequenced within a study of cytomegalovirus exposure and HLA in healthy donors. CDR3 size: 12 residues. General study points: TCR beta sequences numbering some 17,000 were associated with HLA alleles at 0.05 false discovery rate in a later analysis. An analysis done earlier found most TCR beta V segments productive about 87% or about 30% of the time. The study had only CMV serostatus as immune exposure information.

60 Vbeta and 13 Jbeta primers were used in PCR. Profiling relied on immunoSEQ multiplex PCR, and the TCRdb table lists in-frame clones only, not all of them. This table holds some 120,000 clones, 50% to 70% found once. On this clone itself: Its specificity is not known.

The sample taken for sequencing was PBMCs. The chain joins TRBV21-1 to TRBJ1-2; the table gives TRBD1 as D, unverified against the DNA. TRBV21-1 represents a pseudogene. This TCR came from a woman aged 35 to 49 in good health and CMV-seropositive. The CDR3 loop reads CASRQGRNGYTF. CDR3 DNA sequence: TGTGCCAGCAGGCAGGGGAGAAATGGCTACACCTTC.